Each of the 29 T cell receptor beta chains below was sequenced from the same sample in a study of blood T cell repertoires in COVID-19. Clones were read by immunoSEQ multiplex PCR, and TCRdb kept only the in-frame ones, dropping some. Among around 100,000 clones, 84% were seen once, and the ten largest hold less than 5%. Source material: peripheral blood. These receptors originate from a human donor in a cohort sampled during active COVID-19.

The genes are TRBV7-3 and TRBJ1-4; D might be TRBD1 (5 bases). The CDR3 is 13 residues long. The V gene's germline CDR1 is SGHTA and CDR2 FQGTGA. V was trimmed by 5 bases and J by 7 bases, leaving 11 bases between them. The CDR3 nucleotides are TGTGCCAGCAGCCCCGGGACTGGTGAAAAACTGTTTTTT. Translating gives CASSPGTGEKLFF. The full variable domain, in which reference TRBV7-3 and TRBJ1-4 provide the parts outside the CDR3, is GAGVSQTPSNKVTEKGKYVELRCDPISGHTALYWYRQSLGQGPEFLIYFQGTGAADDSGLPNDRFFAVRPEGSVSTLKIQRTERGDSAVYLCASSPGTGEKLFFGSGTQLSVL.

The chain combines TRBV11-3 with TRBJ2-1, with D tentatively TRBD1 (6 bases). Trimming removed 0 bases at V and 5 bases at J, with 11 bases between. The CDR3 spans 15 residues. CDR1 and CDR2 (germline): SGHNT, YENEEA. This chain's CDR3 is CASSLEGAQDNEQFF. The CDR3 nucleotides are TGTGCCAGCAGCTTAGAGGGGGCCCAGGACAATGAGCAGTTCTTC.

This chain links TRBV24-1 with TRBJ2-2; 12 positions match TRBD2. This CDR3 spans 16 amino acids. Looked up from germline, CDR1 is KGHDR and CDR2 is SFDVKD. The V segment lost 2 bases and the J segment 3 bases; nucleotides outside the gene matches: 0. The CDR3 sequence: CATSDSSGGDTGELFF. The CDR3 DNA is TGTGCCACCAGTGATTCTAGCGGGGGGGACACCGGGGAGCTGTTTTTT.

CDR3 loop: CASTPREPYNSPLHF. The CDR3 region has the DNA TGTGCCAGCACCCCCAGGGAACCCTATAATTCACCCCTCCACTTT. The rearrangement uses TRBV28 and TRBJ1-6, with a tentative D call TRBD1 (5 bases). This CDR3 has 15 amino acids. Trimming removed 7 bases at V and 2 bases at J, with 12 bases between. Germline CDR1 reads MDHEN; CDR2 reads SYDVKM.

The J gene is TRBJ2-7, the V gene TRBV28; TRBD2 matches 9 bases. The junction had 10 bases not matched to a gene; V was cut back by 7 bases and J by 3 bases. This CDR3 comprises 15 residues. The germline CDR1 and CDR2 sequences are MDHEN and SYDVKM. DNA for the CDR3: TGTGCCAGCACCTCGGTAGCGGGGGATATCTACGAGCAGTACTTC. Protein sequence: CASTSVAGDIYEQYF.

This chain joins TRBV19 and TRBJ1-1; perhaps TRBD1 as D (5 bases). There are 16 residues in the CDR3. Per the germline V gene, CDR1 is LNHDA and CDR2 is SQIVND (reference sequence). Between the trimmed V and J ends, which lost 7 bases and 0 bases, there was a span of 18 bases. The DNA of the CDR3 is TGTGCCAGTACCCGGAGGGCAGGGCAAGTGAACACTGAAGCTTTCTTT. Translated, it gives CASTRRAGQVNTEAFF.

The chain combines TRBV6-2 or TRBV6-3 with TRBJ2-4, with 11 bases that match TRBD2. Trimming at V came to 6 bases and at J to 4 bases, leaving 17 bases not matched to a gene. The CDR3 totals 19 residues. Germline V gene data show CDR1 as MNHEY and CDR2 as SVGEGT. This chain's CDR3 is CASRPQLGLAGGNKNIQYF. The CDR3 DNA sequence: TGTGCCAGCAGACCTCAACTCGGGCTAGCGGGGGGAAATAAAAACATTCAGTACTTC.

The rearrangement links TRBV7-2 to TRBJ2-3, with D tentatively TRBD1 (6 bases). V gave up 5 bases and J gave up 0 bases, with 15 bases separating them. The CDR3 is 16 amino acids. The germline V gene encodes CDR1 SGHTA and CDR2 FQGNSA. This chain's CDR3 is CASSASGTSSTDTQYF. In DNA, the CDR3 is TGTGCCAGCAGCGCCAGTGGGACATCTAGCACAGATACGCAGTATTTT.

This clone appeared a few times. The chain carries TRBV4-3 and TRBJ2-3; TRBD1 is a possible D gene (7 bases). This CDR3 contains 15 residues. CDR1 and CDR2 from the germline V gene are LGHNA and YSLEER. Trimming cost V 3 bases and J 2 bases, with 12 bases left between them. CDR3 sequence reads: CASSQEGQITDTQYF. CDR3 nucleotides: TGCGCCAGCAGCCAGGAGGGACAGATCACAGATACGCAGTATTTT.

The chain recombines TRBV30 with TRBJ1-3; possible D gene TRBD1, 6 bases. The CDR3 is 18 amino acids. CDR1 GTSNPN and CDR2 SVGIG come from the germline V gene (reference sequence). Trimming stripped 0 bases from V and 0 bases from J, with 18 bases between. In nucleotides, the CDR3 is TGTGCCTGGAGTGTACCGGGGGGGCATTTCAGCTCTGGAAACACCATATATTTT. This gives the protein CAWSVPGGHFSSGNTIYF. The variable domain in full, with the rest retrieved from reference TRBV30 and TRBJ1-3, is SQTIHQWPATLVQPVGSPLSLECTVEGTSNPNLYWYRQAAGRGLQLLFYSVGIGQISSEVPQNLSASRPQDRQFILSSKKLLLSDSGFYLCAWSVPGGHFSSGNTIYFGEGSWLTVV.

This sequence joins TRBV19 and TRBJ2-1, with 9 bases fitting TRBD1. The germline V gene encodes CDR1 LNHDA and CDR2 SQIVND (reference sequence). This CDR3 has 15 amino acids. Germline trimming cut 3 bases from V and 4 bases from J; bases unmatched to any gene: 4. The DNA for the CDR3 is TGTGCCAGTAGTATTAGGGACAGGGATTACAATGAGCAGTTCTTC. Residues: CASSIRDRDYNEQFF.

This clone showed up just once. The J gene is TRBJ1-3, the V gene TRBV6-5; no clear D. CDR1 is MNHEY, CDR2 SVGAGI, per germline. V was trimmed by 6 bases and J by 3 bases, leaving 12 bases between them. The CDR3 spans 14 residues. CDR3 amino acids: CASSRSGGGNTIYF. CDR3 bases: TGTGCCAGCAGCCGGTCGGGAGGTGGAAACACCATATATTTT.

The chain employs TRBV9 and TRBJ2-5; TRBD1 is a possible D gene (6 bases). This CDR3 comprises 15 residues. V was trimmed by 1 base and J by 1 base, leaving 11 bases between them. Germline-derived CDR1 and CDR2 are SGDLS and YYNGEE. CDR3 DNA: TGTGCCAGCAGCGTAAGGGGGAACCCCCAAGAGACCCAGTACTTC. It is translated as CASSVRGNPQETQYF.

The chain has TRBV6-5 and TRBJ1-6, with 8 bases that match TRBD1. The V and J ends lost 2 bases and 10 bases, in that order; junction bases with no gene match: 7. Germline CDR1 is MNHEY and CDR2 is SVGAGI. The CDR3 consists of 15 residues. Written as DNA, the CDR3 is TGTGCCAGCAGTTACGCCCAGGGGGCTCGGTCACCCCTCCACTTT. It encodes CASSYAQGARSPLHF.

CDR3 DNA: TGTGCCAGCAGATCAGGAGGGCCTAACTATGGCTACACCTTC. The encoded protein is CASRSGGPNYGYTF. The V and J genes are TRBV6-5 and TRBJ1-2; D not resolved. The CDR3 is 14 amino acids. Between the trimmed V and J ends, which lost 6 bases and 0 bases, there was a span of 11 bases. Germline values: CDR1 MNHEY, CDR2 SVGAGI.

CDR3 bases: TGTGCCAGCAGCCAAGAGGTCCTGAGCTATGGCTACACCTTC. Its translation is CASSQEVLSYGYTF. The V call is TRBV3-1 (or the pseudogene TRBV3-2), the J call TRBJ1-2; no clear D gene. The CDR3 consists of 14 residues. The germline gives CDR1 LGHDT, CDR2 YNNKEL (reference sequence). V was cut by 0 bases and J by 4 bases, with 9 bases left in between.

The gene calls are TRBV19 and TRBJ1-6, with unresolved D. Trimming removed 3 bases from V and 5 bases from J, with 14 bases in between. This CDR3 has 16 residues. CDR1 is LNHDA and CDR2 is SQIVND in the germline V gene (reference sequence). CDR3 region: CASSITGNWNNSPLHF. CDR3 in DNA: TGTGCCAGTAGTATTACGGGGAATTGGAATAATTCACCCCTCCACTTT.

The chain has TRBV9 and TRBJ2-3, with 11 bases that match TRBD2. Germline V lookup: CDR1 SGDLS, CDR2 YYNGEE. CDR3 length: 16 amino acids. J was trimmed by 2 bases and V by 3 bases; bases with no gene match: 5. This CDR3 is CASSAGTSGYTDTQYF. In nucleotides, the CDR3 is TGTGCCAGCAGCGCGGGGACTAGCGGATACACAGATACGCAGTATTTT.

This sequence joins TRBV27 and TRBJ2-7, with TRBD2 matching 8 bases. With 5 bases clipped from V and 2 bases from J, the junction kept 8 bases outside the gene matches. This CDR3 region has 15 residues. The germline CDR1 and CDR2 sequences are MNHEY and SMNVEV (reference sequence). CDR3 region: CASSLSSGPTYEQYF. The CDR3 DNA is TGTGCCAGCAGTCTTTCTAGCGGGCCTACCTACGAGCAGTACTTC.

The chain uses TRBV29-1 and TRBJ1-2; D call uncertain. Germline CDR1 SQVTM, CDR2 ANQGSEA. V gave up 7 bases and J gave up 9 bases, with 21 bases separating them. There are 13 residues in the CDR3. The CDR3: CSANSGLAGRYTF. CDR3 bases: TGCAGCGCCAACTCCGGACTCGCTGGGCGCTACACCTTC.

This rearrangement joins TRBV5-7 to TRBJ1-4; D perhaps matches TRBD1 (5 bases). TRBV5-7 is recorded as an ORF, its role being uncertain. The CDR3 length is 16 residues. Trimming left V 2 bases short and J 1 base short, with 12 bases between. CDR3 nucleotide sequence: TGTGCCAGCAGCTTCGGGTCGGGGGGAACTAATGAAAAACTGTTTTTT. It specifies CASSFGSGGTNEKLFF.

This chain uses TRBV5-1 with TRBJ2-2; 12 nucleotides align to TRBD2. CDR3 length: 15 amino acids. Germline CDR1 reads SGHRS; CDR2 reads YFSETQ. J lost 4 bases, V lost 5 bases, and 3 bases had no gene match. The CDR3 spells CASSQTSGGTGELFF. The CDR3 DNA reads TGCGCCAGCAGTCAGACTAGCGGGGGCACCGGGGAGCTGTTTTTT.

V and J are TRBV7-3 and TRBJ2-5; 12 nucleotides line up with TRBD2. CDR1 and CDR2 from the germline V gene are SGHTA and FQGTGA. The CDR3 extends over 17 amino acids. Trimming removed 1 base from V and 2 bases from J; junction bases left unmatched: 5. This chain's CDR3 is CASSLRLAGVGQETQYF. Written as DNA, the CDR3 is TGTGCCAGCAGCTTAAGACTAGCGGGGGTGGGACAAGAGACCCAGTACTTC.

The rearrangement joins TRBV4-2 to TRBJ1-2; 7 bases are shared with TRBD1. The CDR3 is 14 residues long. Germline CDR1 reads LGHNA; CDR2 reads YNFKEQ. V shed 6 bases, J shed 4 bases, and the junction held 8 bases outside the gene matches. The CDR3 is CASSEGQRVYGYTF. The CDR3 nucleotides are TGTGCCAGCAGTGAGGGACAGCGAGTCTATGGCTACACCTTC.

The gene calls are TRBV9 and TRBJ1-2; D is perhaps TRBD1 (5 bases). Germline CDR1 reads SGDLS; CDR2 reads YYNGEE. V shed 4 bases and J shed 4 bases, with 14 bases lying between them. This CDR3 is built from 14 residues. DNA of the CDR3: TGTGCCAGCAGCCCTGGGGGGGGGAGCTATGGCTACACCTTC. It specifies CASSPGGGSYGYTF.

The rearrangement joins TRBV28 to TRBJ2-5; 9 positions agree with TRBD2. The V segment lost 6 bases and the J segment 2 bases; nucleotides outside the gene matches: 10. Germline assignment: CDR1 MDHEN and CDR2 SYDVKM. The CDR3 sequence is 16 residues long. Written as DNA, the CDR3 is TGTGCCAGCAGCATCGGACTAGCGAGGAATCAAGAGACCCAGTACTTC. Protein product: CASSIGLARNQETQYF.

The V call is TRBV11-3, the J call TRBJ2-1, with 14 bases matching TRBD2. Germline assignment: CDR1 SGHNT and CDR2 YENEEA. Trimming at V came to 5 bases and at J to 4 bases, leaving 7 bases not matched to a gene. This CDR3 region has 17 residues. The CDR3 sequence: CASSPAGTSGGYNEQFF. CDR3 coding DNA: TGTGCCAGCAGCCCCGCCGGGACTAGCGGGGGATACAATGAGCAGTTCTTC.

The chain employs TRBV6-2 or TRBV6-3 and TRBJ2-1; 8 bases align to TRBD2. V was pared by 2 bases and J by 8 bases, with 14 bases of the junction left unmatched. The CDR3 consists of 17 residues. In germline, CDR1 is MNHEY, CDR2 SVGEGT. The CDR3 bases are TGTGCCAGCAGTTACCGGCAGAGCGGGGGAAAGTTGGATGAGCAGTTCTTC. It codes for CASSYRQSGGKLDEQFF.

This sequence joins TRBV21-1 and TRBJ2-7; the table's D call, TRBD1, was not checked against the DNA. TRBV21-1 counts as a pseudogene. The CDR3 loop spans 14 amino acids. The CDR3 region is CASSQRDSSYEQYF. For the CDR3, the DNA is TGTGCCAGCAGCCAAAGGGACAGCTCCTACGAGCAGTACTTC.